These 11 T cell receptor beta chains came from one sample sequenced in a study of blood T cell repertoires in COVID-19. The data were produced by immunoSEQ multiplex PCR, yet TCRdb's version contains in-frame clones alone and is incomplete. The table records roughly 60,000 clones, over 75% of them present only once. Sequencing used peripheral blood. These receptors were taken from a human donor in a cohort sampled during active COVID-19.

This clone has just one count. The chain is built from TRBV7-8 and TRBJ1-6; D is uncertain. V lost 4 bases to trimming and J lost 10 bases, with 14 bases between them. The CDR3 spans 14 residues. CDR1 SGHVS and CDR2 FQNEAQ come from the germline V gene. The CDR3 nucleotides are TGTGCCAGCAGCTGGACCACCGAGCGGTCACCCCTCCACTTT. Translation: CASSWTTERSPLHF.

This chain links TRBV30 with TRBJ1-1, with 8 bases matching TRBD1. Germline CDR1 and CDR2: GTSNPN and SVGIG (reference sequence). After removal of 3 bases from V and 8 bases from J, the junction contained 5 bases not matched to a gene. CDR3 length: 12 residues. The CDR3 sequence is CAWSRRDREAFF. CDR3 coding DNA: TGTGCCTGGAGCCGCCGGGACAGGGAAGCTTTCTTT.

The CDR3 spells CASSWRGLNGYTF. The CDR3 coding sequence is TGTGCCAGCAGCTGGAGGGGGCTCAATGGCTACACCTTC. V usage is TRBV7-8 and J usage is TRBJ1-2; TRBD1 agrees at 7 bases. V trimming: 4 bases; J trimming: 6 bases; junction bases outside the gene matches: 5. Germline V gene lookup returns CDR1 SGHVS and CDR2 FQNEAQ. There are 13 residues in the CDR3.

As concerns this clone: The sample contains more than one DNA sequence encoding this CDR3. The chain joins TRBV6-6 to TRBJ2-3; 12 nucleotides agree with TRBD2. Germline CDR1 is MNHNY and CDR2 is SVGAGI (reference sequence). The CDR3 is 15 amino acids. V was clipped by 6 bases and J by 3 bases; unmatched bases: 4. The chain's CDR3 is CASRGTSGSTDTQYF. CDR3 nucleotides: TGTGCCAGCAGGGGGACTAGCGGGTCGACAGATACGCAGTATTTT.

This chain links TRBV19 with TRBJ2-1; D is undetermined. CDR3 length: 15 residues. The V end was cut by 1 base, the J end by 8 bases, with 15 bases between. Germline-derived CDR1 and CDR2 are LNHDA and SQIVND (reference sequence). The CDR3: CASSIGRLGFDEQFF. CDR3 bases: TGTGCCAGTAGTATAGGTAGACTGGGTTTCGATGAGCAGTTCTTC.

The chain couples TRBV9 to TRBJ2-5, with D maybe TRBD1 (6 bases). CDR1 and CDR2 (germline): SGDLS, YYNGEE. V lost 0 bases and J lost 9, with 15 bases in between. CDR3 length: 14 residues. This CDR3 reads CASSVAGVSEAQYF. The CDR3 DNA follows: TGTGCCAGCAGCGTAGCAGGGGTCAGTGAGGCCCAGTACTTC.

The V gene is TRBV6-5, the J gene TRBJ2-7; D unclear. Germline V gene data show CDR1 as MNHEY and CDR2 as SVGAGI. The CDR3 sequence is 11 residues long. The germline V and J ends were trimmed by 4 bases and 3 bases, with 4 bases remaining between them. In DNA, the CDR3 is TGTGCCAGCAGTTCCAACTACGAGCAGTACTTC. Amino acids: CASSSNYEQYF.

This clone has just one count. The chain's CDR3 is CASSELKGYTF. Written as DNA, the CDR3 is TGTGCCAGCAGCGAACTGAAAGGCTACACCTTC. This rearrangement joins TRBV6-2 or TRBV6-3 to TRBJ1-2; D is unresolved. Trimming removed 6 bases at V and 8 bases at J, with 10 bases between. The CDR3 extends over 11 amino acids. Germline CDR1 MNHEY, CDR2 SVGEGT.

CDR3 sequence: CASSEARGSNQPQHF. The CDR3 nucleotides are TGTGCCAGCAGTGAAGCCAGGGGTTCGAATCAGCCCCAGCATTTT. The chain joins TRBV6-1 to TRBJ1-5; maybe TRBD1 (6 bases). Trimming took off 0 bases at V and 4 bases at J, with 10 bases between the two ends. This CDR3 is built from 15 residues. The germline V gene encodes CDR1 MNHNS and CDR2 SASEGT.

This clone was seen a few times. The chain recombines TRBV27 with TRBJ2-3; 9 positions agree with TRBD2. CDR1 is MNHEY and CDR2 is SMNVEV in the germline V gene (reference sequence). This CDR3 is built from 15 residues. V dropped 3 bases and J dropped 2; count of bases not matched to a gene: 3. The CDR3 loop is CASSFASGDTDTQYF. The CDR3 DNA reads as TGTGCCAGCAGTTTCGCTAGCGGGGACACAGATACGCAGTATTTT.

This chain connects TRBV7-2 to TRBJ2-7; 12 positions agree with TRBD2. The J segment lost 3 bases and the V segment lost 5 bases, leaving 2 bases of the junction unmatched. CDR3 size: 14 residues. Germline CDR1 reads SGHTA; CDR2 reads FQGNSA. The CDR3 protein is CASSPLAGGYEQYF. The CDR3, as DNA: TGTGCCAGCAGCCCACTAGCGGGGGGCTACGAGCAGTACTTC.